The 13 T cell receptor beta chains below were found in one sample sequenced in a study of Graves' ophthalmopathy and Graves' hyperthyroidism. RNA transcripts were the source from which TCR beta CDR3 regions were amplified. Amplification began with first-round RT-PCR using HTBI primers, then second-round multiplex PCR was performed. MiXCR, applied by TCRdb to the multiplex PCR reads, yields one record per CDR3 protein. The data hold around 1,000,000 distinct CDR3 sequences, with about two fifths observed a single time. Input material: peripheral blood or thyroid tissue (not recorded which). The source is an adult man with Graves' hyperthyroidism.

The chain couples TRBV2 to TRBJ2-5; 12 bases are a match to TRBD2. Germline V lookup: CDR1 SNHLY, CDR2 FYNNEI. The CDR3 has 19 residues. J was trimmed by 4 bases and V by 2 bases; bases with no gene match: 14. The DNA for the CDR3 is TGTGCCAGCAGTGAAAGGGCGACTAGCGGGGGCCTGACTTCAGAGACCCAGTACTTC. This translates into CASSERATSGGLTSETQYF.

The table lists this clonotype with a few counts. The CDR3 carries no conserved terminal phenylalanine or tryptophan, so it likely arises from a read error. The genes are TRBV2 and TRBJ2-5; D tentatively reads TRBD1 or TRBD2 (5 bases each). This CDR3 is built from 13 residues. CDR1 is SNHLY, CDR2 FYNNEI, per germline. Trimming pared 3 bases from V and 5 bases from J, leaving 10 bases between. The chain's CDR3 is CASSDAGTETQYL. CDR3 bases: TGTGCCAGCAGTGACGCAGGGACCGAGACCCAGTACCTC.

The CDR3 spells CASSERYASTDTQYF. The CDR3, as DNA: TGTGCCAGCAGTGAACGATATGCTAGCACAGATACGCAGTATTTT. V is TRBV2 and J is TRBJ2-3; D is unresolved. This CDR3 spans 15 amino acids. The V end lost 2 bases, the J end lost 0 bases, and 9 bases lay between the germline ends. CDR1 is SNHLY, CDR2 FYNNEI, per germline.

This clonotype showed up just once. The V gene is TRBV7-2, the J gene TRBJ2-7; possibly TRBD2 for D (5 bases). Looked up from germline, CDR1 is SGHTA and CDR2 is FQGNSA. V was pared by 3 bases and J by 9 bases, with 9 bases between. The CDR3 sequence is 11 residues long. CDR3 nucleotides: TGTGCCAGCAGCTTTTCCGGGGTGCAGTACTTC. Its translation is CASSFSGVQYF.

CDR3: CATGNGAGLGTEGYTF. CDR3 DNA sequence: TGTGCCACCGGGAACGGGGCAGGGTTGGGCACTGAAGGCTACACCTTC. The V gene is TRBV15, the J gene TRBJ1-2; weak D call: TRBD1 (5 bases). There are 16 residues in the CDR3. V was shortened by 8 bases and J by 8 bases, with 27 bases between the two germline ends. Germline V gene lookup returns CDR1 LNHNV and CDR2 YYDKDF (reference sequence).

Only one count was recorded for this clonotype. This may come from a read error, since a much larger clone is one base off. The chain carries TRBV10-3 and TRBJ2-2; D may match TRBD1 or TRBD2 (5 bases each). CDR1 and CDR2 from the germline V gene are ENHRY and SYGVKD. This CDR3 spans 13 amino acids. CDR3 loop: CASSRQSGGELFF. DNA for the CDR3: TGTGCCAGCAGTCGACAGAGCGGCGGGGAGCTGTTTTTT.

Comments on this clonotype: Just one base apart from a much larger clone, this may be a read error. The chain carries TRBV7-2 and TRBJ2-7, with TRBD1 matching over 8 bases. This CDR3 is built from 15 residues. Germline CDR1 and CDR2: SGHTA and FQGNSA. The trim removed 6 bases at V and 3 bases at J, leaving 10 bases unmatched. Here the CDR3 DNA reads TGTGCCAGCAGGGATGAAGGGACAGGATTCTACGAGCAGTACTTC. Its translation is CASRDEGTGFYEQYF. Supplemented by reference TRBV7-2 and TRBJ2-7, the full variable domain reads GAGVSQSPSNKVTEKGKDVELRCDPISGHTALYWYRQSLGQGLEFLIYFQGNSAPDKSGLPSDRFSAERTGGSVSTLTIQRTQQEDSAVYLCASRDEGTGFYEQYFGPGTRLTVT.

The V call is TRBV4-1, the J call TRBJ2-2; no clear D. Germline-derived CDR1 and CDR2 are MGHRA and YSYEKL. V lost 2 bases, J lost 0 bases, and 7 bases lay in between. The CDR3 loop spans 15 amino acids. The CDR3 protein is CASSQYPANTGELFF. The CDR3 bases are TGCGCCAGCAGCCAATATCCGGCGAACACCGGGGAGCTGTTTTTT.

As concerns this clonotype: At one end the junction does not follow the germline gene, possibly because of a read error. The chain recombines TRBV7-2 with TRBJ1-1; D is undetermined. This CDR3 has 12 residues. Germline CDR1 and CDR2: SGHTA and FQGNSA. The CDR3 loop is CASSLGKGEASF. The CDR3 nucleotides read TGTGCCAGCAGCTTAGGAAAAGGAGAAGCTTCCTTT.

The table lists this clonotype with many counts. The rearrangement uses TRBV4-2 and TRBJ2-7, with 11 positions matching TRBD2. V was pared by 0 bases and J by 3 bases, with 4 bases of the junction left unmatched. The CDR3 consists of 16 residues. Looked up from germline, CDR1 is LGHNA and CDR2 is YNFKEQ. The CDR3 DNA sequence: TGTGCCAGCAGCCAAGAGGAAGGGACTAGCGGCTACGAGCAGTACTTC. It translates to CASSQEEGTSGYEQYF.

This clonotype was observed a few times. The chain has TRBV27 and TRBJ1-5, with TRBD1 matching over 9 bases. The V and J ends lost 7 bases and 6 bases, in that order; junction bases with no gene match: 7. Germline V CDR1 and CDR2: MNHEY, SMNVEV (reference sequence). The CDR3 runs to 14 residues. The CDR3 is CASTRTGGGQPQHF. As DNA, the CDR3 is TGTGCCAGCACCCGAACAGGGGGCGGTCAGCCCCAGCATTTT.

The V and J genes are TRBV12-3 or TRBV12-4 and TRBJ1-2; D may be TRBD1 (6 bases). Trimming shortened V by 4 bases and J by 2 bases, and 8 bases separated the two germline ends. The CDR3 spans 13 residues. The CDR3, as DNA: TGTGCCAGCAGTTGGACAGAAAACTATGGCTACACCTTC. Translated: CASSWTENYGYTF.

This clonotype was detected ten times or more. CDR3 bases: TGTGCCAGCAGGACGCGAGGGGGGTATGGCTACACCTTC. This gives the protein CASRTRGGYGYTF. The chain combines TRBV9 with TRBJ1-2; D may be TRBD1 (6 bases). Per germline, CDR1 SGDLS and CDR2 YYNGEE. The CDR3 has 13 amino acids. V dropped 5 bases and J dropped 5 bases, with 13 bases sitting between them.